This TCR beta chain was sequenced for a study of T cells after yellow fever vaccination. About this clonotype itself: Antigen unknown.

Study-level findings and limits: Subsequent to the booster, the majority of primary-vaccination clones reappeared (around 96% CD4, about 90% CD8). Faster peaking, at day 5 versus 15, marked a secondary response that was weaker.

Each CDR3 protein is one row after TCRdb ran MiXCR on the 5' RACE reads. The sample comprises fewer than 350,000 distinct CDR3 sequences, 8% to 10% of which are singletons, and 15% to 20% rests with the top ten. Germline-derived CDR1 and CDR2 are SEHNR and FQNEAQ (reference sequence). V gave up 5 bases and J gave up 0 bases, with 15 bases separating them. This CDR3 contains 16 residues. The TCR sequence derives from a man between 18 and 35 years old who received the YFV17D yellow fever vaccine. V is TRBV7-9 and J is TRBJ2-3, with D unresolved. Sequences were derived from PBMCs, sampled on the day of the first yellow fever vaccination. In DNA, the CDR3 is TGTGCCAGCAGCGTGTTCCCCAAACTCAGCACAGATACGCAGTATTTT. Translated: CASSVFPKLSTDTQYF.